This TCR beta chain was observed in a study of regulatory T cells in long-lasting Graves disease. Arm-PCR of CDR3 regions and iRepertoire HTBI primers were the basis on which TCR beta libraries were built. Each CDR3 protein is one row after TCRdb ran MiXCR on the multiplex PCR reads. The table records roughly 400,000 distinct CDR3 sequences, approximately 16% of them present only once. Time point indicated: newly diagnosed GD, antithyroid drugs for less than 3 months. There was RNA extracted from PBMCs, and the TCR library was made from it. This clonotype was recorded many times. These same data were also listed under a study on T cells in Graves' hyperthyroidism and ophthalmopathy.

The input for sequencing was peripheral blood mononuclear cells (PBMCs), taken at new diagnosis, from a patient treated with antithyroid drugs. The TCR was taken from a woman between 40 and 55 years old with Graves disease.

The CDR3 protein is CAIYPGGSGELFF. The CDR3 DNA reads as TGTGCCATCTACCCAGGGGGATCCGGGGAGCTGTTTTTT. This chain uses TRBV12-3 or TRBV12-4 with TRBJ2-2, with 7 positions matching TRBD1. The CDR3 is 13 amino acids. Losses at the gene ends were 10 bases for V and 6 bases for J; bases not matched to a gene: 8.